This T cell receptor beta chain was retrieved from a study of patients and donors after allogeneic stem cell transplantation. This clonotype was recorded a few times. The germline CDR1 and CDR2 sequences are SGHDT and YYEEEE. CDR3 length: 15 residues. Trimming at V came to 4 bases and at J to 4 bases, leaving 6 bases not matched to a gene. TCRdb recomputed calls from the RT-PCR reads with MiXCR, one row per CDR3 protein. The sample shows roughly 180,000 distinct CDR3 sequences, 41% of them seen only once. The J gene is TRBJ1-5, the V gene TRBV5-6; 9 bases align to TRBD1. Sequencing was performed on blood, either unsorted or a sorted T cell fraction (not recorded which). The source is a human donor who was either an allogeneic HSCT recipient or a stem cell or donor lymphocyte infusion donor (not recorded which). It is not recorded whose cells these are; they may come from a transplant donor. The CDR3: CASSNRGLQNQPQHF. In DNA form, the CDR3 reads TGTGCCAGCAGCAACAGGGGGCTTCAAAATCAGCCCCAGCATTTT.